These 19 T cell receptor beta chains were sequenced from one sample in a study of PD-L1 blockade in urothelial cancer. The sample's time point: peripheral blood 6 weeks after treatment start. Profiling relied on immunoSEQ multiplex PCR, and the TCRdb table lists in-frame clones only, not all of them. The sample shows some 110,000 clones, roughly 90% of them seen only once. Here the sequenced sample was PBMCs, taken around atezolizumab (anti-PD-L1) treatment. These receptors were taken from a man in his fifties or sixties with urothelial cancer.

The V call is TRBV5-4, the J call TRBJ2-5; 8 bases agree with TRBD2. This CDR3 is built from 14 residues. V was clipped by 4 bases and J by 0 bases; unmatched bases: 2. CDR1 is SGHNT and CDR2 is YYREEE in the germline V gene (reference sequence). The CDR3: CASSELADQETQYF. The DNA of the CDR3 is TGTGCCAGCAGCGAACTAGCGGACCAAGAGACCCAGTACTTC.

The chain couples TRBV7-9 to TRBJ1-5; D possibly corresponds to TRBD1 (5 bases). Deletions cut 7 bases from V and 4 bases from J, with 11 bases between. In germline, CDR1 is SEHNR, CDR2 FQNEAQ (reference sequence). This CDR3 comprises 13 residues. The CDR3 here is CASTPQGNQPQHF. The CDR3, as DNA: TGTGCCAGCACCCCCCAGGGTAATCAGCCCCAGCATTTT.

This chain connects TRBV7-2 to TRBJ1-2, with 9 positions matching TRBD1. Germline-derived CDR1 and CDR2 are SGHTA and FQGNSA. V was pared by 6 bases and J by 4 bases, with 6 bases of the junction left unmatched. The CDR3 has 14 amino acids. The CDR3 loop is CASRGQGGGYGYTF. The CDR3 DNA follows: TGTGCCAGCAGGGGACAGGGTGGCGGCTATGGCTACACCTTC. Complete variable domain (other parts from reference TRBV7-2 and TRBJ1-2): GAGVSQSPSNKVTEKGKDVELRCDPISGHTALYWYRQSLGQGLEFLIYFQGNSAPDKSGLPSDRFSAERTGGSVSTLTIQRTQQEDSAVYLCASRGQGGGYGYTFGSGTRLTVV.

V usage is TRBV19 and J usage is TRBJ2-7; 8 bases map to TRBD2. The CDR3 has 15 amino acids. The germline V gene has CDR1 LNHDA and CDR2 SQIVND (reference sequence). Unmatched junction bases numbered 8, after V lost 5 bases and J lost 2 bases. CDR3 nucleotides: TGTGCCAGTAGTGCGGGAGGAGGGTTCCCCTACGAGCAGTACTTC. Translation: CASSAGGGFPYEQYF.

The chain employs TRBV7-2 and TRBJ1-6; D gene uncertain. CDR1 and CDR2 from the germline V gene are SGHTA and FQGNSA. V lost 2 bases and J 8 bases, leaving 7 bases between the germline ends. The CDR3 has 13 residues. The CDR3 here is CASSLPGDSPLHF. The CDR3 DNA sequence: TGTGCCAGCAGCTTACCCGGAGATTCACCCCTCCACTTT.

CDR3 region: CASSPSLEQYF. The CDR3 DNA reads as TGTGCCAGCAGTCCTAGTCTCGAGCAGTACTTC. The V and J genes are TRBV11-2 and TRBJ2-7, with no clear D. Between the trimmed V and J ends, which lost 6 bases and 6 bases, there was a span of 9 bases. Germline assignment: CDR1 SGHAT and CDR2 FQNNGV. The CDR3 covers 11 residues.

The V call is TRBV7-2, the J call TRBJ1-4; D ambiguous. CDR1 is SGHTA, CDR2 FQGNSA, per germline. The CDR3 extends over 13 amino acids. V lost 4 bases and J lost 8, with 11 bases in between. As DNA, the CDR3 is TGTGCCAGCAGCTCGGGAGTGGGGGAAAAACTGTTTTTT. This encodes CASSSGVGEKLFF.

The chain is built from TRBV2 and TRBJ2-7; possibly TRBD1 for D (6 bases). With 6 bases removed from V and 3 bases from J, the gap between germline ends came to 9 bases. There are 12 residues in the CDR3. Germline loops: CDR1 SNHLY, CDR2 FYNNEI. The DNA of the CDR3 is TGTGCCAGCAGAATACAGGGCTACGAGCAGTACTTC. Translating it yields CASRIQGYEQYF.

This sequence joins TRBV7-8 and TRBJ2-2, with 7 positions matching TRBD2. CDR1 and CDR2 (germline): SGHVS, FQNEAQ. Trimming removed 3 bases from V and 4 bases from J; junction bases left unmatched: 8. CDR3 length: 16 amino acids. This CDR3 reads CASSLGRVGFTGELFF. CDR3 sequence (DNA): TGTGCCAGCAGCTTGGGGAGGGTTGGGTTCACCGGGGAGCTGTTTTTT.

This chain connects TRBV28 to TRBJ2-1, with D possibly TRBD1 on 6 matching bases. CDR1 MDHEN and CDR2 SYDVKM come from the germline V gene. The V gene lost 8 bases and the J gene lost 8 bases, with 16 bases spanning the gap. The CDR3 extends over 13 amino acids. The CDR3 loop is CASGQSVRYEQFF. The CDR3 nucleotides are TGTGCCAGCGGACAGTCCGTACGGTATGAGCAGTTCTTC.

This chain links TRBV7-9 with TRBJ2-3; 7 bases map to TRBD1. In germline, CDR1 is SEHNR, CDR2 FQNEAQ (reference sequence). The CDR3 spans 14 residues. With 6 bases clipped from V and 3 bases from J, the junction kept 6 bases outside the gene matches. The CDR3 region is CASRRGQETDTQYF. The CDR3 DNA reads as TGTGCCAGCAGAAGAGGACAGGAAACAGATACGCAGTATTTT.

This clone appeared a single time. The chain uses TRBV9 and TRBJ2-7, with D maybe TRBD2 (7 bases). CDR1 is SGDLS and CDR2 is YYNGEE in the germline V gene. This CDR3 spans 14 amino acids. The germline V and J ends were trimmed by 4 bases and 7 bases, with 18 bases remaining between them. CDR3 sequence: CASSPLEAGHEQYF. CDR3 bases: TGTGCCAGCAGCCCGTTAGAAGCGGGACATGAGCAGTACTTC. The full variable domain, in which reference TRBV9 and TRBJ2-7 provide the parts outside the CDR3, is DSGVTQTPKHLITATGQRVTLRCSPRSGDLSVYWYQQSLDQGLQFLIQYYNGEERAKGNILERFSAQQFPDLHSELNLSSLELGDSALYFCASSPLEAGHEQYFGPGTRLTVT.

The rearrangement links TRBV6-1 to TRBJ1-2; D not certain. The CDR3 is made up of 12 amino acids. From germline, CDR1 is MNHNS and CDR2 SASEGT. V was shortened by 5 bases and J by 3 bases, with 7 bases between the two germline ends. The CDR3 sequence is CASSRVDYGYTF. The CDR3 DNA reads TGTGCCAGCAGTCGCGTAGACTATGGCTACACCTTC.

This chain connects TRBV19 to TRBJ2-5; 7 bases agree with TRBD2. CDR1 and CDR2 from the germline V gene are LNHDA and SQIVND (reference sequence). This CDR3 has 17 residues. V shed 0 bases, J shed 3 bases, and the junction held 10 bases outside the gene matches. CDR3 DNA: TGTGCCAGTAGTATAGATAGGGGAGGGATGGTGAAAGAGACCCAGTACTTC. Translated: CASSIDRGGMVKETQYF.

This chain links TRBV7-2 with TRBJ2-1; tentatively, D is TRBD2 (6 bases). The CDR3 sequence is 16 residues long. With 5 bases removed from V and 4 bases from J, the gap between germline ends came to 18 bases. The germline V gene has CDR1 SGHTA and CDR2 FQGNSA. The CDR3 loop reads CASSPQLRGDYNEQFF. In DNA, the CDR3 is TGTGCCAGCAGCCCCCAACTGCGGGGAGATTACAATGAGCAGTTCTTC.

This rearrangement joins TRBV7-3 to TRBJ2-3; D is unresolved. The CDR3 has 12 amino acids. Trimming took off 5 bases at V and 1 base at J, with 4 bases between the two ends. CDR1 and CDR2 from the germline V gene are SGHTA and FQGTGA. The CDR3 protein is CASSPGTDTQYF. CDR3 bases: TGTGCCAGCAGCCCAGGCACAGATACGCAGTATTTT.

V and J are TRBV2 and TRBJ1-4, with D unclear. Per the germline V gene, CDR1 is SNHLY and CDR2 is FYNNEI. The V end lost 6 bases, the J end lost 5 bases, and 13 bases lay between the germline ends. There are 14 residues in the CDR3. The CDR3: CASSSDGLNEKLFF. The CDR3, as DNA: TGTGCCAGCAGCTCCGACGGACTCAATGAAAAACTGTTTTTT. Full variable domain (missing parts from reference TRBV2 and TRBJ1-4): EPEVTQTPSHQVTQMGQEVILRCVPISNHLYFYWYRQILGQKVEFLVSFYNNEISEKSEIFDDQFSVERPDGSNFTLKIRSTKLEDSAMYFCASSSDGLNEKLFFGSGTQLSVL.

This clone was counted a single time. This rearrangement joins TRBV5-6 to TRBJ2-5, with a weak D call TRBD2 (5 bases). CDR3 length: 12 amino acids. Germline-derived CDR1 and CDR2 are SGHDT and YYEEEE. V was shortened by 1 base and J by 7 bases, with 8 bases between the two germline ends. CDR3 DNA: TGTGCCAGCAGCTTGTATGAGGGGACCCAGTACTTC. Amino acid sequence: CASSLYEGTQYF.

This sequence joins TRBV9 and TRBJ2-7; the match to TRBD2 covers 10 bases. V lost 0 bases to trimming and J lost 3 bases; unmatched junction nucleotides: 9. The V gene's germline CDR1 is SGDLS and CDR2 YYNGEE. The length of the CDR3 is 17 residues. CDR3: CASSVGTSSGRDYEQYF. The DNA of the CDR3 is TGTGCCAGCAGCGTAGGGACGTCCAGCGGGAGGGACTACGAGCAGTACTTC.